A single sample is the source of the 20 T cell receptor beta chains below, sequenced in a study of blood T cells in healthy people across ages. Using a J-beta primer mix together with a sample-barcoded 5' primer, a second PCR was run for roughly 6 to 11 cycles. TCRdb re-called the 5' RACE reads with MiXCR, one entry per CDR3 protein. In the table there are 450,000 to 700,000 distinct CDR3 sequences, 27% of which are singletons. The source material was blood. The receptors come from a woman aged 70-85 years in good health.

The chain employs TRBV12-3 or TRBV12-4 and TRBJ1-3; D may be TRBD1 (5 bases). V gave up 6 bases and J gave up 5 bases, with 17 bases separating them. The CDR3 loop spans 15 amino acids. The CDR3 loop is CASSSWGSDRNTIYF. The CDR3 DNA reads as TGTGCCAGCAGCTCCTGGGGGAGTGACAGAAACACCATATATTTT.

This chain uses TRBV20-1 with TRBJ1-6; possible D gene TRBD1, 5 bases. The V gene's germline CDR1 is DFQATT and CDR2 SNEGSKA (reference sequence). The CDR3 has 17 amino acids. V shed 5 bases and J shed 5 bases, with 22 bases lying between them. The CDR3 DNA reads TGCAGTGCTCGAATGCCGGGACTAAGGGGAAATAATTCACCCCTCCACTTT. It translates to CSARMPGLRGNNSPLHF.

As regards this clonotype: A much larger clone sits a single nucleotide away, making a read error possible. The chain is built from TRBV12-3 or TRBV12-4 and TRBJ2-5, with D perhaps given as TRBD1 or TRBD2 (5 bases each). This CDR3 spans 14 amino acids. The CDR3 nucleotides are TGTGCCTGCAGTTTAAGAGGGGCCCAAGAGACCCAGTACTTC. Residues: CACSLRGAQETQYF.

This clonotype was seen only a few times. The V and J genes are TRBV16 and TRBJ2-1; D remains unclear. CDR3 length equals 11 residues. Germline CDR1 is KGHSY and CDR2 is FQNENV. Deletions cut 2 bases from V and 5 bases from J, with 1 base between. Written as DNA, the CDR3 is TGTGCCAGCAGCCAAGACAATGAGCAGTTCTTC. Translated: CASSQDNEQFF. Drawing the rest from reference TRBV16 and TRBJ2-1, the complete variable domain is GEEVAQTPKHLVRGEGQKAKLYCAPIKGHSYVFWYQQVLKNEFKFLISFQNENVFDETGMPKERFSAKCLPNSPCSLEIQATKLEDSAVYFCASSQDNEQFFGPGTRLTVL.

This clonotype has more than one count but fewer than ten. The rearrangement uses TRBV14 and TRBJ1-1; a weak D match, TRBD1 (6 bases). V lost 3 bases, J lost 0 bases, and 11 bases lay in between. The CDR3 runs to 15 residues. Germline V CDR1 and CDR2: SGHDN, FVKESK. The CDR3 region is CASSQAGALNTEAFF. In DNA form, the CDR3 reads TGTGCCAGCAGCCAGGCAGGGGCCTTGAACACTGAAGCTTTCTTT.

The chain links TRBV15 to TRBJ2-3; D may be TRBD1 or TRBD2 (5 bases each). Trimming pared 1 base from V and 2 bases from J, leaving 10 bases between. The CDR3 spans 15 residues. Germline V gene lookup returns CDR1 LNHNV and CDR2 YYDKDF (reference sequence). The CDR3 sequence is CATSRVRGDTDTQYF. The CDR3 nucleotides are TGTGCCACCAGCAGAGTACGAGGGGACACAGATACGCAGTATTTT.

This clonotype showed up just a few times. The chain joins TRBV12-3 or TRBV12-4 to TRBJ1-1; D possibly corresponds to TRBD1 (6 bases). CDR3 size: 16 residues. The V end was cut by 6 bases, the J end by 1 base, with 18 bases between. The DNA for the CDR3 is TGTGCCAGCAGGTCGCGACAGGAGACGACGAACACTGAAGCTTTCTTT. It codes for CASRSRQETTNTEAFF.

CDR3: CASSGYDEQYF. In nucleotides, the CDR3 is TGTGCCTCCTCCGGGTATGACGAGCAGTACTTC. The V and J genes are TRBV7-2 and TRBJ2-7; D remains unclear. The germline V gene encodes CDR1 SGHTA and CDR2 FQGNSA. The CDR3 sequence is 11 residues long. V lost 11 bases to trimming and J lost 5 bases, with 13 bases between them. Combining the CDR3 with reference TRBV7-2 and TRBJ2-7 gives the whole variable domain GAGVSQSPSNKVTEKGKDVELRCDPISGHTALYWYRQSLGQGLEFLIYFQGNSAPDKSGLPSDRFSAERTGGSVSTLTIQRTQQEDSAVYLCASSGYDEQYFGPGTRLTVT.

The gene calls are TRBV6-5 and TRBJ2-2; D ambiguous. This CDR3 has 14 residues. The V end was cut by 10 bases, the J end by 2 bases, with 14 bases between. CDR1 MNHEY and CDR2 SVGAGI come from the germline V gene. This chain's CDR3 is CATSRSLNTGELFF. CDR3 DNA: TGTGCCACCTCAAGGAGCCTAAACACCGGGGAGCTGTTTTTT.

The chain uses TRBV5-1 and TRBJ1-2; D is perhaps TRBD1 (5 bases). Trimming took 5 bases from V and 3 from J, leaving 20 bases between them. CDR1 and CDR2 from the germline V gene are SGHRS and YFSETQ. The CDR3 sequence is 16 residues long. DNA of the CDR3: TGCGCCAGCAGTAACGGACCAGGACAAGGGGACTATGGCTACACCTTC. Protein: CASSNGPGQGDYGYTF.

This clonotype was seen a handful of times. The CDR3: CASSAKGTGTYEQYF. The CDR3 nucleotides read TGTGCCAGCAGCGCAAAGGGGACAGGGACTTACGAGCAGTACTTC. This chain uses TRBV9 with TRBJ2-7; 9 nucleotides match TRBD1. The CDR3 spans 15 residues. Per germline, CDR1 SGDLS and CDR2 YYNGEE. Trimming took 3 bases from V and 4 from J; bases not matched to a gene: 8.

The rearrangement joins TRBV4-1 to TRBJ2-3; D not certain. V was pared by 0 bases and J by 2 bases, with 6 bases between. From germline, CDR1 is MGHRA and CDR2 YSYEKL. CDR3 length: 14 amino acids. CDR3 protein: CASSQELFTDTQYF. DNA for the CDR3: TGCGCCAGCAGCCAAGAACTATTCACAGATACGCAGTATTTT.

This clonotype was detected ten times or more. This chain uses TRBV7-2 with TRBJ1-1; D possibly corresponds to TRBD1 (6 bases). Germline V gene sequence: CDR1 SGHTA, CDR2 FQGNSA. The CDR3 totals 14 residues. Trimming took 0 bases from V and 5 from J, leaving 10 bases between them. The CDR3 is CASSLAGGLTEAFF. As DNA, the CDR3 is TGTGCCAGCAGCTTAGCGGGGGGGCTTACTGAAGCTTTCTTT.

The V call is TRBV15, the J call TRBJ2-7; D gene uncertain. The V gene's germline CDR1 is LNHNV and CDR2 YYDKDF (reference sequence). V was cut by 4 bases and J by 2 bases, with 9 bases left in between. CDR3 length: 13 amino acids. The DNA of the CDR3 is TGTGCCACCAGCAACAACAGAGCCTACGAGCAGTACTTC. It translates to CATSNNRAYEQYF.

This clonotype turned up a few times. The chain carries TRBV3-1 and TRBJ2-5; D remains ambiguous. The end of the DNA aligns better with TRBJ2-1, so the J call may be wrong. Per germline, CDR1 LGHDT and CDR2 YNNKEL (reference sequence). This CDR3 spans 13 amino acids. The CDR3 spells CASSQQTSDEQFF. Here the CDR3 DNA reads TGTGCCAGCAGCCAGCAAACCTCAGATGAGCAGTTCTTC.

For this clonotype: The junction shows a germline mismatch at one end, possibly a read error. This chain joins TRBV6-2 or TRBV6-3 and TRBJ1-4; the D gene is possibly TRBD1 (6 bases). The CDR3 consists of 15 residues. Germline V gene lookup returns CDR1 MNHEY and CDR2 SVGEGT. The CDR3: CVSSYSGARNEKLFF. The CDR3 nucleotides are TGTGTCAGCAGTTACTCAGGGGCAAGGAATGAAAAACTGTTTTTT.

As to this clonotype: The junction departs from germline at one end; a sequencing error may be responsible. J is TRBJ2-4 and V is TRBV7-2, with unresolved D. Germline loops: CDR1 SGHTA, CDR2 FQGNSA. The CDR3 sequence is 11 residues long. The CDR3 loop is CANSSASIQYF. CDR3 in DNA: TGTGCCAACAGCTCAGCGTCCATTCAGTACTTC. Together with reference TRBV7-2 and TRBJ2-4, the CDR3 gives the full variable domain: GAGVSQSPSNKVTEKGKDVELRCDPISGHTALYWYRQSLGQGLEFLIYFQGNSAPDKSGLPSDRFSAERTGGSVSTLTIQRTQQEDSAVYLCANSSASIQYFGAGTRLSVL.

This clonotype was detected only a few times. The chain links TRBV19 to TRBJ2-1; D gene ambiguous. Trimming took 7 bases from V and 7 from J, leaving 17 bases between them. CDR3 length: 14 residues. Germline-derived CDR1 and CDR2 are LNHDA and SQIVND (reference sequence). The DNA of the CDR3 is TGTGCCAGTACTCGCGGATCCCGAGGAAATGAGCAGTTCTTC. Translated: CASTRGSRGNEQFF.

In nucleotides, the CDR3 is TGTGCCAGCAGCGAAGCGGGAGTGATAAATGAGCAGTTCTTC. It is translated as CASSEAGVINEQFF. The chain uses TRBV12-3 or TRBV12-4 and TRBJ2-1; 8 nucleotides line up with TRBD2. V trimming: 6 bases; J trimming: 7 bases; junction bases outside the gene matches: 8. The CDR3 is 14 amino acids.

This sequence joins TRBV5-1 and TRBJ1-4; perhaps TRBD1 as D (6 bases). Germline-derived CDR1 and CDR2 are SGHRS and YFSETQ. The CDR3 contains 14 residues. V lost 4 bases and J lost 7, with 14 bases in between. The CDR3 DNA sequence: TGCGCCAGCAGCGAGAGGGGGTCGAGTGAAAAACTGTTTTTT. It translates to CASSERGSSEKLFF.